A selection of T cell receptor beta chains follows, all from one sample in a study of cytomegalovirus exposure and HLA in healthy donors. This table comes from immunoSEQ multiplex PCR, and its TCRdb copy is limited to in-frame clones, with some not included. The table shows over 110,000 clones, with 75% to 85% occurring only once. The sequencing sample was made of PBMCs. These receptors were collected from a woman aged 40 to 55 in good health and CMV-seropositive. Each CDR3 is given with its conserved first and last residue. D genes are given only for firm matches. Only some rows state a clone size, as once, few, many or a class for expanded clones.

V: TRBV29-1; D: TRBD2; size: few; J: TRBJ2-3; length: 14; CDR3: CVILAGRAADTQYF; DNA: TGCGTTATACTAGCGGGAAGGGCAGCAGATACGCAGTATTTT
V: TRBV29-1; D: .; size: few; J: TRBJ2-5; length: 13; CDR3: CSVISDAPETQYF; DNA: TGCAGCGTTATTAGCGACGCTCCAGAGACCCAGTACTTC
V: TRBV2; D: .; size: .; J: TRBJ1-2; length: 15; CDR3: CASSPDGATIYGYTF; DNA: TGTGCCAGCAGCCCCGATGGGGCAACAATTTATGGCTACACCTTC
V: TRBV7-6; D: TRBD2; size: .; J: TRBJ2-7; length: 15; CDR3: CASSPGTSGAYEQYF; DNA: TGTGCCAGCAGCCCGGGGACTAGCGGCGCCTACGAGCAGTACTTC
V: TRBV25-1; D: TRBD1; size: .; J: TRBJ1-1; length: 14; CDR3: CASSALDRVTEAFF; DNA: TGTGCCAGCAGTGCTTTGGACAGGGTCACTGAAGCTTTCTTT
V: TRBV15; D: .; size: few; J: TRBJ2-5; length: 15; CDR3: CATSRDPRQEETQYF; DNA: TGTGCCACCAGCAGAGATCCACGGCAGGAAGAGACCCAGTACTTC
V: TRBV7-9; D: TRBD2; size: .; J: TRBJ2-2; length: 15; CDR3: CASSLSGSKDGELFF; DNA: TGTGCCAGCAGCCTTAGCGGGAGTAAAGACGGGGAGCTGTTTTTT
V: TRBV6-5; D: .; size: .; J: TRBJ2-7; length: 13; CDR3: CATQRGSPYEQYF; DNA: TGTGCCACCCAGCGAGGGAGCCCCTACGAGCAGTACTTC
V: TRBV6-1; D: .; size: .; J: TRBJ2-6; length: 16; CDR3: CASSEISYSGANVLTF; DNA: TGTGCCAGCAGTGAAATCAGTTACTCTGGGGCCAACGTCCTGACTTTC
V: TRBV5-1; D: TRBD2; size: .; J: TRBJ2-7; length: 17; CDR3: CASSVGGTSGTTGEQYF; DNA: TGCGCCAGCAGCGTGGGAGGGACTAGCGGTACCACGGGCGAGCAGTACTTC
V: TRBV30; D: .; size: few; J: TRBJ1-2; length: 15; CDR3: CAESRGGPTNYGYTF; DNA: TGTGCCGAAAGTAGGGGGGGGCCCACTAACTATGGCTACACCTTC
V: TRBV30; D: TRBD1; size: .; J: TRBJ1-2; length: 17; CDR3: CAWSVGTAGYLSYGYTF; DNA: TGTGCCTGGAGTGTGGGGACAGCTGGCTATTTAAGCTATGGCTACACCTTC
V: TRBV6-1; D: TRBD2; size: .; J: TRBJ2-7; length: 13; CDR3: CASSDWREGEQYF; DNA: TGTGCCAGCAGTGACTGGCGGGAGGGCGAGCAGTACTTC
V: TRBV7-8; D: TRBD1; size: .; J: TRBJ1-1; length: 13; CDR3: CASSPREGAEAFF; DNA: TGTGCCAGCAGCCCCCGGGAGGGGGCGGAAGCTTTCTTT
V: TRBV7-2; D: TRBD2; size: .; J: TRBJ2-1; length: 18; CDR3: CASSSRGLAPSSYNEQFF; DNA: TGTGCCAGCAGCTCTCGGGGACTAGCGCCTTCCTCCTACAATGAGCAGTTCTTC
V: TRBV5-1; D: .; size: .; J: TRBJ1-1; length: 16; CDR3: CASSLVGSPVETEAFF; DNA: TGCGCCAGCAGCTTGGTAGGCAGCCCGGTGGAGACTGAAGCTTTCTTT